The clone carrying this T cell receptor (beta chain) was found a few times. This entry comes from a study of identical twins. TCRdb re-analysed the 5' RACE reads in MiXCR, keeping a single row per CDR3 protein. Of fewer than 900,000 distinct CDR3 sequences listed, 21% are singletons. This CDR3 has 19 amino acids. Per the germline V gene, CDR1 is SQVTM and CDR2 is ANQGSEA. V dropped 1 base and J dropped 0 bases, with 22 bases sitting between them. These data also featured in a second study, about T cells expressing NK-cell markers. That study adds: In a handful of donors, dominant NKG2C+ clonotypes were roughly 1.0-7.0% of CD8+ T cells.

The receptor's source is a woman between 18 and 30 years old in good health. This sequence joins TRBV29-1 and TRBJ2-4; D is possibly TRBD2 (5 bases). Source material: PBMCs. CDR3 sequence (DNA): TGCAGCGTTGAAGCCCGACCCGGATCCGGGATACTAGCCAAAAACATTCAGTACTTC. It encodes CSVEARPGSGILAKNIQYF.